These 27 T cell receptor beta chains were all obtained from the same sample, sequenced in a study of Tregs in tolerant kidney transplant recipients. Antigens of these TCRs are unknown. TCRdb's copy holds only in-frame clones and misses some; the assay was immunoSEQ multiplex PCR. The table records approximately 8,100 clones, roughly 36% of them present only once. After 6 to 7 days with irradiated graft donor PBMCs, CFSE-labeled recipient PBMCs were FACS-sorted. The source material was CD8+ T cells from blood cultured with allogeneic cells, sampled before the transplant. Source of these receptors: a human patient who received a combined kidney and bone marrow transplant.

This chain uses TRBV7-6 with TRBJ2-3; 11 nucleotides match TRBD2. CDR1 SGHVS and CDR2 FNYEAQ come from the germline V gene. The CDR3 contains 16 residues. Trimming cost V 5 bases and J 2 bases; bases outside gene matches: 6. The DNA for the CDR3 is TGTGCCAGCAGCCGACTTAGCGGGGGGGACACAGATACGCAGTATTTT. Translated, it gives CASSRLSGGDTDTQYF.

A note on this clone: Being one base from a much bigger clone, this may be a read error. J is TRBJ2-5 and V is TRBV10-3; tentative D call: TRBD1 (5 bases). The J call may not be correct, given that the DNA end is closer to TRBJ2-7. Germline loops: CDR1 ENHRY, CDR2 SYGVKD. The length of the CDR3 is 15 residues. The CDR3 spells CAISDPGISVYEQYF. CDR3 coding DNA: TGTGCCATCAGTGACCCAGGGATAAGCGTTTACGAGCAGTACTTC.

This clone showed up just a few times. This chain connects TRBV7-9 to TRBJ1-3; 10 bases match TRBD1. The CDR3 covers 18 residues. Germline trimming cut 5 bases from V and 0 bases from J; bases unmatched to any gene: 10. Germline V lookup: CDR1 SEHNR, CDR2 FQNEAQ (reference sequence). The CDR3 reads CASSHRRDRGFSGNTIYF. The CDR3 region has the DNA TGTGCCAGCAGCCATCGCCGGGACAGGGGCTTCTCTGGAAACACCATATATTTT.

This clone has just a few counts. V is TRBV7-3 and J is TRBJ2-7; 8 bases align to TRBD2. The V gene's germline CDR1 is SGHTA and CDR2 FQGTGA. V shed 2 bases, J shed 1 base, and the junction held 4 bases outside the gene matches. CDR3 length equals 15 residues. The CDR3 bases are TGTGCCAGCAGCTTAGTTCCTAGCGGGTCCTACGAGCAGTACTTC. Encoded protein: CASSLVPSGSYEQYF.

This clone has only a few counts. The chain joins TRBV7-9 to TRBJ2-7; TRBD2 agrees at 8 bases. Germline loops: CDR1 SEHNR, CDR2 FQNEAQ (reference sequence). The CDR3 has 17 amino acids. V trimming: 4 bases; J trimming: 4 bases; junction bases outside the gene matches: 15. CDR3 residues: CASSSSDISGSAYEQYF. The CDR3 DNA reads TGTGCCAGCAGCTCAAGCGATATAAGCGGGAGCGCTTACGAGCAGTACTTC.

This clone is deemed medium-sized. The chain has TRBV11-2 and TRBJ2-7, with D perhaps matching TRBD2 (5 bases). This CDR3 contains 13 residues. The V gene lost 0 bases and the J gene lost 4 bases, with 7 bases spanning the gap. CDR1 SGHAT and CDR2 FQNNGV come from the germline V gene. The CDR3 region has the DNA TGTGCCAGCAGCTTAGATCCGGGGTACGAGCAGTACTTC. As protein: CASSLDPGYEQYF.

The CDR3 sequence is CASSRGTDTQYF. The CDR3 coding sequence is TGTGCCAGCTCCCGAGGCACAGATACGCAGTATTTT. The chain has TRBV6-1 and TRBJ2-3, with unresolved D. The CDR3 covers 12 residues. Looked up from germline, CDR1 is MNHNS and CDR2 is SASEGT. Trimming took 8 bases from V and 1 from J, leaving 7 bases between them.

A single count supports this clone. This chain joins TRBV28 and TRBJ2-3, with 8 bases aligning to TRBD2. CDR1 and CDR2 (germline): MDHEN, SYDVKM. The J segment lost 2 bases and the V segment lost 6 bases, leaving 4 bases of the junction unmatched. The CDR3 consists of 14 residues. CDR3 loop: CASSPGGATDTQYF. The CDR3 DNA reads as TGTGCCAGCAGCCCCGGGGGGGCCACAGATACGCAGTATTTT.

This sequence joins TRBV10-3 and TRBJ2-7; TRBD2 aligns across 9 bases. Germline assignment: CDR1 ENHRY and CDR2 SYGVKD. This CDR3 has 13 residues. J gave up 9 bases and V 3 bases, and 6 bases lay outside the gene matches. CDR3 in amino acids: CAISDVAGEPQYF. In nucleotides, the CDR3 is TGTGCCATCAGTGATGTAGCGGGAGAGCCGCAGTACTTC.

V usage is TRBV27 and J usage is TRBJ1-1; 9 bases are shared with TRBD1. The length of the CDR3 is 13 residues. Germline assignment: CDR1 MNHEY and CDR2 SMNVEV (reference sequence). V gave up 3 bases and J gave up 9 bases; unmatched junction bases: 5. This CDR3 is CASSFRDRVKAFF. In nucleotides, the CDR3 is TGTGCCAGCAGTTTCCGGGACAGGGTTAAAGCTTTCTTT.

This sequence joins TRBV6-4 and TRBJ2-2; 7 bases are a match to TRBD2. The trim removed 10 bases at V and 6 bases at J, leaving 11 bases unmatched. This CDR3 comprises 14 residues. The germline V gene encodes CDR1 MRHNA and CDR2 SNTAGT. The CDR3 loop is CATQAGIRSGELFF. Here the CDR3 DNA reads TGTGCCACTCAAGCGGGAATCAGGTCCGGGGAGCTGTTTTTT.

Of note for this clone: The same CDR3 can be traced to other DNA sequences in this sample. The rearrangement uses TRBV4-2 and TRBJ2-3, with TRBD2 matching over 14 bases. The CDR3 extends over 15 amino acids. CDR1 is LGHNA and CDR2 is YNFKEQ in the germline V gene. Trimming at V came to 6 bases and at J to 3 bases, leaving 2 bases not matched to a gene. DNA for the CDR3: TGTGCCAGCAGTCGACTAGCGGGGGGGACAGATACGCAGTATTTT. This gives the protein CASSRLAGGTDTQYF.

This clone was recorded a few times. The V call is TRBV6-1, the J call TRBJ2-7; D is ambiguous. Germline assignment: CDR1 MNHNS and CDR2 SASEGT. Trimming shortened V by 9 bases and J by 4 bases, and 19 bases separated the two germline ends. The CDR3 length is 14 residues. For the CDR3, the DNA is TGTGCCAGTAATATAAAGGAGACGGCATACGAGCAGTACTTC. It is translated as CASNIKETAYEQYF.

This clone has more than one count but fewer than ten. V gene TRBV2 combines with J gene TRBJ2-7, with TRBD2 matching 8 bases. The V gene's germline CDR1 is SNHLY and CDR2 FYNNEI. The CDR3 runs 12 residues. J gave up 4 bases and V 10 bases, and 6 bases lay outside the gene matches. CDR3 DNA sequence: TGTGCCATCGTAGCGGGGAAATACGAGCAGTACTTC. Translating gives CAIVAGKYEQYF.

This chain connects TRBV27 to TRBJ2-2; TRBD2 might be the D (7 bases). Trimming cost V 6 bases and J 4 bases, with 15 bases left between them. The CDR3 is 15 amino acids. The germline V gene encodes CDR1 MNHEY and CDR2 SMNVEV (reference sequence). CDR3 protein: CASRPMAGATGELFF. The CDR3 DNA is TGTGCCAGCAGACCCATGGCGGGGGCCACCGGGGAGCTGTTTTTT.

The V and J genes are TRBV7-9 and TRBJ1-2; the D is unclear. This CDR3 is built from 16 residues. CDR1 is SEHNR, CDR2 FQNEAQ, per germline (reference sequence). Trimming shortened V by 1 base and J by 0 bases, and 12 bases separated the two germline ends. The CDR3 nucleotides are TGTGCCAGCAGCTTAGAGGAGGGTACAGCTAACTATGGCTACACCTTC. Translation gives CASSLEEGTANYGYTF.

This clone came up a few times. The chain couples TRBV5-6 to TRBJ1-6; D unresolved. This CDR3 is 19 amino acids long. Trimming cost V 0 bases and J 4 bases, with 20 bases left between them. CDR1 and CDR2 from the germline V gene are SGHDT and YYEEEE. The DNA for the CDR3 is TGTGCCAGCAGCTTGGAAGGAGTTACGTTGGGAGGGTATAATTCACCCCTCCACTTT. This translates into CASSLEGVTLGGYNSPLHF.

For this clone: This may come from a read error, since a much larger clone is one base off. The chain has TRBV4-2 and TRBJ2-7; TRBD2 matches 9 bases. Germline loops: CDR1 LGHNA, CDR2 YNFKEQ. Trimming removed 1 base from V and 1 base from J; junction bases left unmatched: 2. The CDR3 runs 15 residues. The CDR3 DNA follows: TGTGCCAGCAGCCAAGTAGCGGGGGTGTCCTACGAGCAGTACTTC. Its translation: CASSQVAGVSYEQYF.

In the case of this clone: The identical CDR3 is also encoded by other nucleotide sequences in the sample. This chain links TRBV6-1 with TRBJ2-7, with D hard to call. Germline assignment: CDR1 MNHNS and CDR2 SASEGT. V was clipped by 10 bases and J by 4 bases, with 20 bases between them. The CDR3 totals 14 residues. The CDR3 bases are TGTGCCATTAACAAACAGAAGACGGCATACGAGCAGTACTTC. Protein: CAINKQKTAYEQYF.

This clone was found a few times. The CDR3 protein is CASSGSRGSPLHF. CDR3 nucleotides: TGTGCCAGCAGTGGCTCGCGAGGTTCACCCCTCCACTTT. The gene calls are TRBV2 and TRBJ1-6; the D is unclear. V lost 4 bases, J lost 9 bases, and 10 bases lay in between. CDR3 length: 13 residues. Per the germline V gene, CDR1 is SNHLY and CDR2 is FYNNEI.

This clone was seen only once. The chain recombines TRBV2 with TRBJ2-7; 10 bases are shared with TRBD1. This CDR3 comprises 15 residues. Losses at the gene ends were 7 bases for V and 2 bases for J; bases not matched to a gene: 8. Germline V gene sequence: CDR1 SNHLY, CDR2 FYNNEI. The CDR3 DNA reads as TGTGCCAGCAACAAGGGACAGGGGTTCCCCTACGAGCAGTACTTC. Its protein is CASNKGQGFPYEQYF.

This clone was counted a few times. In DNA, the CDR3 is TGTGCCAGCAGTTTATTACTAGCGGGGGGGCCGGTCACAGATACGCAGTATTTT. Translating gives CASSLLLAGGPVTDTQYF. The rearrangement uses TRBV27 and TRBJ2-3, with 13 bases lining up with TRBD2. From germline, CDR1 is MNHEY and CDR2 SMNVEV (reference sequence). V was pared by 1 base and J by 2 bases, with 6 bases of the junction left unmatched. The CDR3 sequence is 18 residues long.

This clone was counted a few times. This chain uses TRBV30 with TRBJ2-7; D is perhaps TRBD1 (5 bases). The V gene lost 1 base and the J gene lost 4 bases, with 8 bases spanning the gap. CDR1 and CDR2 (germline): GTSNPN, SVGIG (reference sequence). The CDR3 length is 12 residues. The CDR3 is CAWSGQGYEQYF. CDR3 in DNA: TGTGCCTGGAGTGGTCAGGGTTACGAGCAGTACTTC.

About this clone: Other DNA variants within this sample encode the same CDR3. This chain connects TRBV7-9 to TRBJ2-5, with D unclear. The J call is uncertain, as TRBJ2-7 better fits the DNA end. The CDR3 runs 11 residues. The germline gives CDR1 SEHNR, CDR2 FQNEAQ (reference sequence). DNA for the CDR3: TGTGCCAGCAGCCTTTCCTACGAGCAGTACTTC. It translates to CASSLSYEQYF.

V and J are TRBV4-3 and TRBJ1-1; D not resolved. In germline, CDR1 is LGHNA, CDR2 YSLEER. The CDR3 is made up of 14 amino acids. Trimming removed 5 bases at V and 1 base at J, with 11 bases between. The DNA for the CDR3 is TGCGCCAGCAGCTCCACACCGGGGAACACTGAAGCTTTCTTT. Encoded protein: CASSSTPGNTEAFF.

The table lists this clone with a few counts. The rearrangement uses TRBV7-6 and TRBJ2-7, with a tentative D call TRBD2 (6 bases). The CDR3 is 14 amino acids. V lost 3 bases, J lost 0 bases, and 9 bases lay in between. Germline-derived CDR1 and CDR2 are SGHVS and FNYEAQ. CDR3 coding DNA: TGTGCCAGCAGCTTCGGGGGAGCCTCCTACGAGCAGTACTTC. It specifies CASSFGGASYEQYF.

This clone was detected only once. The rearrangement links TRBV14 to TRBJ2-7, with 9 bases that match TRBD1. V gave up 5 bases and J gave up 4 bases; unmatched junction bases: 6. Germline values: CDR1 SGHDN, CDR2 FVKESK. The CDR3 contains 14 residues. CDR3 amino acids: CASSSGQGRYEQYF. CDR3 in DNA: TGTGCCAGCAGCTCCGGACAGGGGAGATACGAGCAGTACTTC.